This T cell receptor (beta chain) was captured by sequencing in a study of T cells in Graves' hyperthyroidism and ophthalmopathy. Thyroid ultrasound and orbital computed tomography, with clinical symptoms and serum thyroxine and TRAb, informed diagnoses. What was amplified from RNA transcripts were TCR beta CDR3 regions. Using the HTBI primer set, a first-round RT-PCR was run on the TCR CDR3. A single record per CDR3 protein comes from TCRdb applying MiXCR to the multiplex PCR reads. The table lists hundreds of thousands of distinct CDR3 sequences, roughly 14% of them singletons. V was clipped by 1 base and J by 2 bases, with 11 bases between them. The CDR3 length is 14 residues. Germline CDR1 reads SQVTM; CDR2 reads ANQGSEA. In its sample, this clonotype was seen many times.

The rearrangement joins TRBV29-1 to TRBJ2-5; maybe TRBD2 (6 bases). The specimen sequenced was blood. This TCR was recovered from a woman aged 40 to 50 with Graves' ophthalmopathy. The CDR3, as DNA: TGCAGCGTTGAAGTCGCGGGACGACAAGAGACCCAGTACTTC. It specifies CSVEVAGRQETQYF. The full variable domain, in which reference TRBV29-1 and TRBJ2-5 provide the parts outside the CDR3, is SAVISQKPSRDICQRGTSLTIQCQVDSQVTMMFWYRQQPGQSLTLIATANQGSEATYESGFVIDKFPISRPNLTFSTLTVSNMSPEDSSIYLCSVEVAGRQETQYFGPGTRLLVL.